The TCR beta chain described here comes from a study of blood T cells in healthy people across ages. This clonotype was recorded at least ten times. Germline values: CDR1 SGHTA, CDR2 FQGNSA. The CDR3 length is 17 residues. The ends lost 6 bases at V and 5 bases at J; junction bases unmatched: 15. Using a J-beta primer mix together with a sample-barcoded 5' primer, a second PCR was run for roughly 7 to 12 cycles. A single record per CDR3 protein comes from TCRdb applying MiXCR to the 5' RACE reads. The sample lists 800,000 to 950,000 distinct CDR3 sequences; 25% to 30% were seen once. These data also formed part of another study, on T cells of mothers and their children.

The sample comprised blood. The sequence derives from a woman in her thirties or forties in good health. The chain combines TRBV7-2 with TRBJ2-5, with 10 bases fitting TRBD2. The CDR3 protein is CASSSVAGGPGMETQYF. The CDR3 DNA sequence: TGTGCCAGCAGTTCGGTAGCGGGGGGCCCCGGGATGGAGACCCAGTACTTC. Full variable domain (rest looked up from reference TRBV7-2 and TRBJ2-5): GAGVSQSPSNKVTEKGKDVELRCDPISGHTALYWYRQSLGQGLEFLIYFQGNSAPDKSGLPSDRFSAERTGGSVSTLTIQRTQQEDSAVYLCASSSVAGGPGMETQYFGPGTRLLVL.